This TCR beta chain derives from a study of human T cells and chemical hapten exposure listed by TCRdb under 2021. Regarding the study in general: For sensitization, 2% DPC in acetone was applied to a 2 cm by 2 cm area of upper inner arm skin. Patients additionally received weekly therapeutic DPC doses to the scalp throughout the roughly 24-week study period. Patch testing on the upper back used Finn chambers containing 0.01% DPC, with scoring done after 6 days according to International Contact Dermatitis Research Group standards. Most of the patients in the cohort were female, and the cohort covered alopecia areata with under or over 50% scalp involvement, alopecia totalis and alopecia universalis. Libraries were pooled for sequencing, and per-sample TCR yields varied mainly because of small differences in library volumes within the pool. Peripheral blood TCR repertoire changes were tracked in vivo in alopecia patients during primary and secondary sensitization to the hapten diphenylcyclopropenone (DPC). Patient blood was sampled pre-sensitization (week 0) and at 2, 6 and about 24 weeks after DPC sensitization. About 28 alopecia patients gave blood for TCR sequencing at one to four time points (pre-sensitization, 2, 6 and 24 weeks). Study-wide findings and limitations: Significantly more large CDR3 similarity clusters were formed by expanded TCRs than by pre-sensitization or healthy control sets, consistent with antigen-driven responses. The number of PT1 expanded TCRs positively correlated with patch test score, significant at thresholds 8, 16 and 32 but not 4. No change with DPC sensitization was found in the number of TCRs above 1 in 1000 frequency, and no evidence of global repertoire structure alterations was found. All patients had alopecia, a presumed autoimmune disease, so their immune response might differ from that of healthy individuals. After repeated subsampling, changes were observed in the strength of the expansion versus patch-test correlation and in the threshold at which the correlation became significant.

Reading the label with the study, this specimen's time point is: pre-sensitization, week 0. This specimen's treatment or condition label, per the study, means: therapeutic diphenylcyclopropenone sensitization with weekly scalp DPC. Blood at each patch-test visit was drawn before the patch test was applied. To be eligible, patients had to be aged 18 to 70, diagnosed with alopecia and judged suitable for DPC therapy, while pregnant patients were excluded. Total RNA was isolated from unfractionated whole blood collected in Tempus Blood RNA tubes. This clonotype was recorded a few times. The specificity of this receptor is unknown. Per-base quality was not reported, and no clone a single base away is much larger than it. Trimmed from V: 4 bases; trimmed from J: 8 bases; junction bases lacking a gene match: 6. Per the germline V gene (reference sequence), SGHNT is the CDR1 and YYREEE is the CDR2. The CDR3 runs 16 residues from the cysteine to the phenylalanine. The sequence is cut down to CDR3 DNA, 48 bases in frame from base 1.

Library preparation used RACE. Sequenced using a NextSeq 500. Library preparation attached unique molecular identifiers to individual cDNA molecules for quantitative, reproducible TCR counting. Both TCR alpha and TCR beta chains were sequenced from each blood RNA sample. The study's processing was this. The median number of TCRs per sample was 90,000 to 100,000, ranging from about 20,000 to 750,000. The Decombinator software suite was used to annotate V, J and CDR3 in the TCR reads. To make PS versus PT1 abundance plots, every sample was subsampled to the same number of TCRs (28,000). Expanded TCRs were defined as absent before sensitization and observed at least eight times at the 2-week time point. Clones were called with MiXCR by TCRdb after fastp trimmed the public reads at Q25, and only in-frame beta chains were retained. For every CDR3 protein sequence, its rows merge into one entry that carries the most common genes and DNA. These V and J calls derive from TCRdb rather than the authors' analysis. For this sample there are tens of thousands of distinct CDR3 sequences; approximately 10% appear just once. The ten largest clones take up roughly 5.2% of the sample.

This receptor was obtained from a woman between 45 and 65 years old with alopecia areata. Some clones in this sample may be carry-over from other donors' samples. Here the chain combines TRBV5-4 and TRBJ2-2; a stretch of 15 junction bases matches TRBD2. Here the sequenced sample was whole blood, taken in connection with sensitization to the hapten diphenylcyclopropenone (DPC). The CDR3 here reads CASSTGLAGGGGELFF. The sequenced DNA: TGTGCCAGCAGCACGGGACTAGCGGGAGGAGGTGGGGAGCTGTTTTTT.